These 10 T cell receptor beta chains were all obtained from the same sample, sequenced in a study of cytotoxic CD8 clonotypes in ibrutinib-treated CLL. TCRdb's table, derived via immunoSEQ multiplex PCR, lists solely in-frame clones and lacks some. The table shows over 110,000 clones, with around 93% occurring only once. The sequencing used PBMCs, collected after 12 months of ibrutinib treatment. Receptors originate from a human donor with chronic lymphocytic leukemia.

The CDR3 DNA follows: TGTGCCAGCAGCATTTTGTCGGACAAGGGGACCCAGTACTTC. This sequence encodes CASSILSDKGTQYF. This chain joins TRBV21-1 and TRBJ2-5; no DNA check was done on the table's D call, TRBD1. TRBV21-1 is reported as a pseudogene. This CDR3 has 14 residues.

The chain is built from TRBV7-8 and TRBJ1-5, with D possibly matching TRBD1 (5 bases). The V gene lost 5 bases and the J gene lost 4 bases, with 15 bases spanning the gap. The germline V gene encodes CDR1 SGHVS and CDR2 FQNEAQ. The CDR3 runs 15 residues. The CDR3 region is CASSEKWGLNQPQHF. CDR3 coding DNA: TGTGCCAGCAGCGAAAAGTGGGGGTTAAATCAGCCCCAGCATTTT.

This chain joins TRBV4-3 and TRBJ1-3; D is ambiguous. This CDR3 is 16 amino acids long. From germline, CDR1 is LGHNA and CDR2 YSLEER. The ends were cut back, 4 bases at V and 0 bases at J, with 13 bases in the middle. Here the CDR3 reads CASSLDWTGSGNTIYF. DNA for the CDR3: TGCGCCAGCAGCCTGGACTGGACTGGCTCTGGAAACACCATATATTTT.

This rearrangement joins TRBV28 to TRBJ2-2, with D perhaps TRBD2 (5 bases). Germline V gives CDR1 MDHEN, CDR2 SYDVKM. Trimming removed 7 bases from V and 7 bases from J, with 16 bases in between. There are 14 residues in the CDR3. As DNA, the CDR3 is TGTGCCAGCACCCCGGGCCCCGGAGGCGGGGAGCTGTTTTTT. Protein product: CASTPGPGGGELFF.

The chain links TRBV27 to TRBJ1-1; D perhaps matches TRBD1 (5 bases). With 5 bases removed from V and 5 bases from J, the gap between germline ends came to 15 bases. CDR3 size: 14 residues. From germline, CDR1 is MNHEY and CDR2 SMNVEV (reference sequence). CDR3 DNA: TGTGCCAGCAGTGTCAGGGTTCCGATAACTGAAGCTTTCTTT. Its protein product is CASSVRVPITEAFF.

The V gene is TRBV2, the J gene TRBJ1-4, with TRBD1 as a possible D gene (6 bases). The CDR3 covers 14 residues. V gave up 8 bases and J gave up 8 bases, with 18 bases separating them. Germline lookup yields CDR1 SNHLY and CDR2 FYNNEI. The CDR3 DNA sequence: TGTGCCAGCTCCCAAGCGGGGGGCGAAGAAAAACTGTTTTTT. It codes for CASSQAGGEEKLFF.

The chain has TRBV7-3 and TRBJ2-4, with D perhaps TRBD2 (5 bases). The CDR3 contains 13 residues. Trimming pared 5 bases from V and 6 bases from J, leaving 11 bases between. Per the germline V gene, CDR1 is SGHTA and CDR2 is FQGTGA. CDR3 loop: CASSPRAGNIQYF. DNA of the CDR3: TGTGCCAGCAGCCCCCGGGCGGGAAACATTCAGTACTTC.

The chain links TRBV11-2 to TRBJ2-2; 9 bases are shared with TRBD2. Per germline, CDR1 SGHAT and CDR2 FQNNGV. With 5 bases clipped from V and 8 bases from J, the junction kept 12 bases outside the gene matches. The CDR3 contains 16 residues. The CDR3 is CASSPRPAGGQGELFF. The CDR3 DNA sequence: TGTGCCAGCAGCCCTCGTCCAGCGGGGGGTCAGGGGGAGCTGTTTTTT.

V and J are TRBV5-1 and TRBJ2-7, with D possibly matching TRBD1 (6 bases). This CDR3 spans 15 amino acids. Germline lookup yields CDR1 SGHRS and CDR2 YFSETQ. With 3 bases removed from V and 5 bases from J, the gap between germline ends came to 18 bases. The CDR3, as DNA: TGCGCCAGCAGCTCGCCTGCAGGGGTTTGGAACGAGCAGTACTTC. As protein: CASSSPAGVWNEQYF.

The rearrangement links TRBV2 to TRBJ1-1; 10 nucleotides match TRBD1. This CDR3 region has 14 residues. V lost 6 bases and J lost 1; bases outside the gene matches: 2. Germline V gives CDR1 SNHLY, CDR2 FYNNEI. CDR3 region: CASSGQGGNTEAFF. The CDR3 DNA follows: TGTGCCAGCAGCGGACAGGGGGGGAACACTGAAGCTTTCTTT. Full variable domain (remainder filled in from reference TRBV2 and TRBJ1-1): EPEVTQTPSHQVTQMGQEVILRCVPISNHLYFYWYRQILGQKVEFLVSFYNNEISEKSEIFDDQFSVERPDGSNFTLKIRSTKLEDSAMYFCASSGQGGNTEAFFGQGTRLTVV.